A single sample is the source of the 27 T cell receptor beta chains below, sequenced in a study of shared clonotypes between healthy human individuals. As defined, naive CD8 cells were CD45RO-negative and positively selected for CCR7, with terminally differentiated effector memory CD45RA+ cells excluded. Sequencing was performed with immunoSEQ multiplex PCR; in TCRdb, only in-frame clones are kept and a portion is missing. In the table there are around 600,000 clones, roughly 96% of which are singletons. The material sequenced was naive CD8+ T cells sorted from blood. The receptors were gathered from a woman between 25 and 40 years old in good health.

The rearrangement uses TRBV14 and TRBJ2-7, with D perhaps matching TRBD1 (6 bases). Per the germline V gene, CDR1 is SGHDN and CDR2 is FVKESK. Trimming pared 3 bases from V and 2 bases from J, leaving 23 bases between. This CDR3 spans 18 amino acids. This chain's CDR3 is CASSQKDREPLKAYEQYF. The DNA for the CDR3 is TGTGCCAGCAGCCAGAAGGACAGAGAACCGTTAAAGGCCTACGAGCAGTACTTC.

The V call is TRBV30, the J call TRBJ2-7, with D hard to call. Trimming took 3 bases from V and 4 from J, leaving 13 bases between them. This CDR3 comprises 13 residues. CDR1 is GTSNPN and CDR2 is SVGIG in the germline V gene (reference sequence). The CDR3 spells CAWRDVGFYEQYF. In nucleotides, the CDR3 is TGTGCCTGGAGGGACGTCGGGTTTTACGAGCAGTACTTC.

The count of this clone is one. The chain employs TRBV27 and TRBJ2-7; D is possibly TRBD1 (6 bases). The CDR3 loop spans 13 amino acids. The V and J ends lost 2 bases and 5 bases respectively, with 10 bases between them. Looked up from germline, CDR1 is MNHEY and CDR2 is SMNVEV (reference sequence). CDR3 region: CASSLRGGHEQYF. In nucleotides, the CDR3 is TGTGCCAGCAGTTTACGAGGGGGTCACGAGCAGTACTTC.

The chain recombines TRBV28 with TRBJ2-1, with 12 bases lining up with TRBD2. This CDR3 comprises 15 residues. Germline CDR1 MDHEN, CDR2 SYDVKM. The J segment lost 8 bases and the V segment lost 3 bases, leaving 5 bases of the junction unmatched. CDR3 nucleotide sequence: TGTGCCAGCAGTTTCCGGACTAGCGGGATAGATGAGCAGTTCTTC. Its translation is CASSFRTSGIDEQFF. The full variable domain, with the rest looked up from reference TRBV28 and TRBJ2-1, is DVKVTQSSRYLVKRTGEKVFLECVQDMDHENMFWYRQDPGLGLRLIYFSYDVKMKEKGDIPEGYSVSREKKERFSLILESASTNQTSMYLCASSFRTSGIDEQFFGPGTRLTVL.

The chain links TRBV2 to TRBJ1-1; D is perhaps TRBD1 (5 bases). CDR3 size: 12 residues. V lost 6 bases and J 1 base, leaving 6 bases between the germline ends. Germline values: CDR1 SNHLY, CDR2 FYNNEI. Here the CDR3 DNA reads TGTGCCAGCAGCACAGGGAACACTGAAGCTTTCTTT. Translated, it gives CASSTGNTEAFF.

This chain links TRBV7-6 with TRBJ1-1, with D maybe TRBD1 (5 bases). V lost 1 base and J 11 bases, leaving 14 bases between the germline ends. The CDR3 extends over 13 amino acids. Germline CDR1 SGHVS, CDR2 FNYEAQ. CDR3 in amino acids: CASSLEARGDAFF. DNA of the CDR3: TGTGCCAGCAGCTTAGAGGCGCGGGGGGACGCTTTCTTT.

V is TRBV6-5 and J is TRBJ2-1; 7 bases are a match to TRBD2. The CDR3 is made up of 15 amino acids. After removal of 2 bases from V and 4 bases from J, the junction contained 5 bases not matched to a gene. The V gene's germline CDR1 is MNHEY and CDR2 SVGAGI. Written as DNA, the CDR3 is TGTGCCAGCAGTTACGGGGCGGGAGTATACAATGAGCAGTTCTTC. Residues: CASSYGAGVYNEQFF.

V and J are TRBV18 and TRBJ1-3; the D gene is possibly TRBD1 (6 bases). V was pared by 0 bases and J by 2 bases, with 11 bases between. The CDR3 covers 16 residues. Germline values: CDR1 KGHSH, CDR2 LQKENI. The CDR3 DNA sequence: TGTGCCAGCTCACCACCCGCCAGGGGCCCTGGAAACACCATATATTTT. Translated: CASSPPARGPGNTIYF.

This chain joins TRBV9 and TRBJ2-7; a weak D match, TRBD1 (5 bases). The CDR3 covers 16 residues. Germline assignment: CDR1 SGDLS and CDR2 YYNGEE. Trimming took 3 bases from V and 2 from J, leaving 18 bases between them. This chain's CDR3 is CASSGHPDKNPYEQYF. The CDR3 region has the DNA TGTGCCAGCAGCGGCCATCCGGACAAAAACCCCTACGAGCAGTACTTC.

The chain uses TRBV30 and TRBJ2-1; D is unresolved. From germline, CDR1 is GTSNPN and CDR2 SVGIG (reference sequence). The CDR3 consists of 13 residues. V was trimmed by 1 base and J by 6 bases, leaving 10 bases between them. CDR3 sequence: CAWSDALGNEQFF. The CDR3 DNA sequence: TGTGCCTGGAGTGACGCTTTAGGCAATGAGCAGTTCTTC.

As DNA, the CDR3 is TGTGCCGGACGAGGACGCGGAGTGGATGAGCAGTTCTTC. Its protein product is CAGRGRGVDEQFF. V and J are TRBV28 and TRBJ2-1; D is unresolved. The length of the CDR3 is 13 residues. V was trimmed by 11 bases and J by 8 bases, leaving 19 bases between them. Germline values: CDR1 MDHEN, CDR2 SYDVKM.

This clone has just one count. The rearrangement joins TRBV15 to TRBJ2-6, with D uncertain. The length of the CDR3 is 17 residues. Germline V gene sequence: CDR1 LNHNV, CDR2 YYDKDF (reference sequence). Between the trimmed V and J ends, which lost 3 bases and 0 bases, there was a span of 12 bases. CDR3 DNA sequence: TGTGCCACCAGCAGGGGCCTTATGGGCTCTGGGGCCAACGTCCTGACTTTC. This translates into CATSRGLMGSGANVLTF.

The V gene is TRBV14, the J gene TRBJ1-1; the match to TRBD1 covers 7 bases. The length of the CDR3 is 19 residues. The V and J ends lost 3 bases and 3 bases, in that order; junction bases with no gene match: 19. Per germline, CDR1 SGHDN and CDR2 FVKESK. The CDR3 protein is CASSQDLGTRGKFDTEAFF. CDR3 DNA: TGTGCCAGCAGCCAGGATCTTGGGACCAGGGGGAAATTTGACACTGAAGCTTTCTTT.

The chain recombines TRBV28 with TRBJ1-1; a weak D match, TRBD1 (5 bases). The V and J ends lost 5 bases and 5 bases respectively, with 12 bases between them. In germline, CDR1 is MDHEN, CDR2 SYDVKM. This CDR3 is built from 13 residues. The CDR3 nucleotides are TGTGCCAGCAGTAAGACGGGGCGGACTGAAGCTTTCTTT. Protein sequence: CASSKTGRTEAFF.

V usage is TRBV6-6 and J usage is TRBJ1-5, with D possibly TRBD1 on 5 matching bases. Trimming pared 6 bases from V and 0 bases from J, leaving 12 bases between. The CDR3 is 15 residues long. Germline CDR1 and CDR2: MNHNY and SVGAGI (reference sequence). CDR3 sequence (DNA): TGTGCCAGCAGGGACACTATCTCTAGCAATCAGCCCCAGCATTTT. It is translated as CASRDTISSNQPQHF.

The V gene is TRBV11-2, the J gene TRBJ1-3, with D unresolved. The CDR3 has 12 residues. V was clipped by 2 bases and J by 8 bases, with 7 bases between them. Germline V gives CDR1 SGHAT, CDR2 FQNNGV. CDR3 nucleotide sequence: TGTGCCAGCAGCTTATTCTTGGACACCATATATTTT. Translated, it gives CASSLFLDTIYF.

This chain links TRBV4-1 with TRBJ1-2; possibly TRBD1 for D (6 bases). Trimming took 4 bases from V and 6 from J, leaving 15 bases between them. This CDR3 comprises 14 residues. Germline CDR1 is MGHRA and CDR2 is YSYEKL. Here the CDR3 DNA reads TGCGCCAGCAGCCGACCCGGGGGCGCCGATGGCTACACCTTC. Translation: CASSRPGGADGYTF.

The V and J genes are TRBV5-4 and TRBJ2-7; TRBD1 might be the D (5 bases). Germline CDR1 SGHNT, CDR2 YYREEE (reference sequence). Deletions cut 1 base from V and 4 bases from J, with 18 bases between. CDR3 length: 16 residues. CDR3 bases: TGTGCCAGCAGCTTGATGCTGGGGCGCTTGTCGTACGAGCAGTACTTC. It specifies CASSLMLGRLSYEQYF.

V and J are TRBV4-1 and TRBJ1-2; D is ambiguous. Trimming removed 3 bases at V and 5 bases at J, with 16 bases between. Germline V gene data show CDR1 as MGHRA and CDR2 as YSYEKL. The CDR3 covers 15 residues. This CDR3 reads CASSHGLLSIYGYTF. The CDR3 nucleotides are TGCGCCAGCAGCCACGGTCTTCTGAGCATTTATGGCTACACCTTC.

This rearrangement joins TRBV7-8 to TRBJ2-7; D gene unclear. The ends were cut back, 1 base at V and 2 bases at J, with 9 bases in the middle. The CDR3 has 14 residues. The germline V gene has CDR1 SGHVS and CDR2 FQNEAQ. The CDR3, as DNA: TGTGCCAGCAGCTTAGGAGGCCCGGCCTACGAGCAGTACTTC. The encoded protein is CASSLGGPAYEQYF.

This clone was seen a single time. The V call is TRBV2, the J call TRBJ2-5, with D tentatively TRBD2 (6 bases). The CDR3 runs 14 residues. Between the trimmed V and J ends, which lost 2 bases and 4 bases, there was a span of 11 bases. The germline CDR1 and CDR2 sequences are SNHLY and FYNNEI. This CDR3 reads CASSEIGSPETQYF. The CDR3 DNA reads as TGTGCCAGCAGTGAAATCGGGAGCCCAGAGACCCAGTACTTC.

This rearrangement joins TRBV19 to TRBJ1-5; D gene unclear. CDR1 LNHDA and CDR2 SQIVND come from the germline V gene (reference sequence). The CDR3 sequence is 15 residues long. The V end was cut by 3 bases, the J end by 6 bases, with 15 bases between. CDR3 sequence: CASSIDTDYGQPQHF. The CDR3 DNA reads TGTGCCAGTAGTATCGACACAGATTATGGTCAGCCCCAGCATTTT.

CDR3: CASGTSGHSYEQYF. The CDR3 nucleotides read TGTGCCAGCGGGACTAGCGGGCACTCCTACGAGCAGTACTTC. This chain joins TRBV28 and TRBJ2-7; 12 bases are shared with TRBD2. The CDR3 spans 14 residues. Trimming took 8 bases from V and 0 from J; bases not matched to a gene: 2. Germline V lookup: CDR1 MDHEN, CDR2 SYDVKM. The whole variable domain, remainder taken from reference TRBV28 and TRBJ2-7, is DVKVTQSSRYLVKRTGEKVFLECVQDMDHENMFWYRQDPGLGLRLIYFSYDVKMKEKGDIPEGYSVSREKKERFSLILESASTNQTSMYLCASGTSGHSYEQYFGPGTRLTVT.

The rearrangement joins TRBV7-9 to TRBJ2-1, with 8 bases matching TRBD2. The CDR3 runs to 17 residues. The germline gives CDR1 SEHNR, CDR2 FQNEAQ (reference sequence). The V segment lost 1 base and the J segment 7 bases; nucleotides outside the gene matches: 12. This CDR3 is CASSLVPGGRIGNEQFF. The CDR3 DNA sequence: TGTGCCAGCAGCTTAGTGCCTGGCGGGAGGATTGGTAATGAGCAGTTCTTC.

The CDR3 nucleotides read TGTGCCAGCAGCCGGGGACAGGGGATCCAAGAGACCCAGTACTTC. It yields the protein CASSRGQGIQETQYF. V gene TRBV13 combines with J gene TRBJ2-5; 10 bases line up with TRBD1. The trim removed 5 bases at V and 1 base at J, leaving 4 bases unmatched. The CDR3 spans 15 residues. Germline loops: CDR1 PRHDT, CDR2 FYEKMQ (reference sequence).

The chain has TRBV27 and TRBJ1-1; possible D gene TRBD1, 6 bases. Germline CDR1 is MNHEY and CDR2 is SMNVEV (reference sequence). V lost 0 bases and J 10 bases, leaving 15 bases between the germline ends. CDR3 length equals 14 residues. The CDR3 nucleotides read TGTGCCAGCAGTTTATCGATGAGGGGGGAAGTAGCTTTCTTT. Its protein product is CASSLSMRGEVAFF.

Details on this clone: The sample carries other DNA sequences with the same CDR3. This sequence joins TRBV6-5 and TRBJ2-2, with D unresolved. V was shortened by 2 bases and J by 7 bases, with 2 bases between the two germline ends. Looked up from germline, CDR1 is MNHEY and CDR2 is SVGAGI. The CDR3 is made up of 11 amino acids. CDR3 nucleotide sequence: TGTGCCAGCAGTTACGGCGGGGAGCTGTTTTTT. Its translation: CASSYGGELFF.